This is a list of T cell receptor beta chains from one sample in a study of response to subunit inactivated influenza vaccine. TCRdb analysed the RT-PCR reads with MiXCR anew, one entry per CDR3 protein. The table includes about 780,000 distinct CDR3 sequences, around 20% detected once. The starting material was PBMCs from blood, obtained 4 to 6 days after vaccination. Every receptor here comes from a man aged 45-65 years who received an inactivated influenza vaccine. Each CDR3 is given with its conserved first and last residue. Fields, in order: V gene, D gene, clone size, J gene, CDR3 protein, CDR3 DNA. D genes are given only for firm matches. Only some rows state a clone size, as once, few, many or a class for expanded clones.

TRBV7-9	.	.	TRBJ1-2	CASSLKVAEGYTF	TGTGCCAGCAGCTTAAAAGTTGCAGAGGGCTACACCTTC
TRBV24-1	.	.	TRBJ1-1	CATSDLGTGGRTEAFF	TGTGCCACCAGTGATTTAGGGACGGGGGGCCGGACTGAAGCTTTCTTT
TRBV9	TRBD1	few	TRBJ2-7	CASSVGQGYSYEQYF	TGTGCCAGCAGCGTAGGACAGGGTTACTCCTACGAGCAGTACTTC
TRBV20-1	.	once	TRBJ2-7	CSARNHDRGGSYEQYF	TGCAGTGCTAGAAACCACGACCGGGGCGGGTCCTACGAGCAGTACTTC
TRBV5-1	TRBD2	.	TRBJ2-1	CASSLSSGGSAEQFF	TGCGCCAGCAGCTTGTCATCAGGCGGGAGCGCTGAGCAGTTCTTC
TRBV12-3/TRBV12-4	.	.	TRBJ1-1	CASRPDSLNTEAFF	TGTGCCAGCAGACCCGACAGCCTGAACACTGAAGCTTTCTTT
TRBV15	.	.	TRBJ1-1	CATSRETVTGEAFF	TGTGCCACCAGCAGAGAGACCGTAACGGGTGAAGCTTTCTTT
TRBV6-1	TRBD1	few	TRBJ2-1	CASSEADRAEVDPATYNEQFF	TGTGCCAGCAGTGAAGCAGACAGGGCCGAGGTAGACCCCGCCACCTACAATGAGCAGTTCTTC
TRBV10-3	TRBD2	few	TRBJ2-5	CAVASGAGETQYF	TGTGCCGTCGCTAGCGGAGCTGGAGAGACCCAGTACTTC
TRBV12-3/TRBV12-4	.	.	TRBJ2-5	CASSMEGGETQYF	TGTGCCAGCAGTATGGAGGGGGGGGAGACCCAGTACTTC
TRBV4-2	TRBD1	few	TRBJ1-1	CASSQTGADTEAFF	TGTGCCAGCAGCCAGACAGGGGCGGACACTGAAGCTTTCTTT
TRBV20-1	.	.	TRBJ2-3	CSARRTSTDTQYF	TGCAGTGCTAGACGGACTAGCACAGATACGCAGTATTTT
TRBV5-4	TRBD1	few	TRBJ1-2	CASSPRTGDYGYTF	TGTGCCAGCAGCCCACGGACAGGGGACTATGGCTACACCTTC
TRBV27	.	many	TRBJ2-7	CASSLSQGFHEQYF	TGTGCCAGCAGTTTAAGTCAGGGGTTCCACGAGCAGTACTTC
TRBV20-1	.	.	TRBJ2-3	CSGVYLIDTQYF	TGCAGTGGGGTATATTTGATAGATACGCAGTATTTT
TRBV5-1	TRBD2	few	TRBJ2-1	CASSLTLAGRNEQFF	TGCGCCAGCAGCTTGACCCTAGCGGGAAGGAATGAGCAGTTCTTC
TRBV7-2	TRBD1	few	TRBJ2-2	CASSGWTGYGELFF	TGTGCCAGCAGCGGATGGACAGGGTACGGGGAGCTGTTTTTT
TRBV11-2	TRBD1	few	TRBJ2-5	CASSLARGPKTQYF	TGTGCCAGCAGCTTAGCCAGGGGGCCAAAGACCCAGTACTTC
TRBV6-5	.	.	TRBJ2-7	CASSYDGTYEQYF	TGTGCCAGCAGTTACGATGGGACCTACGAGCAGTACTTC
TRBV20-1	.	.	TRBJ2-1	CSARRSGSHYNEQFF	TGCAGTGCTAGGCGTTCAGGTTCTCACTACAATGAGCAGTTCTTC
TRBV12-3/TRBV12-4	.	.	TRBJ2-7	CASSFYGARNYEQYF	TGTGCCAGCAGTTTTTATGGGGCGAGGAACTACGAGCAGTACTTC
TRBV12-3/TRBV12-4	.	few	TRBJ2-7	CASRGPSPDEQYF	TGTGCCAGCAGGGGCCCTTCCCCGGACGAGCAGTACTTC
TRBV20-1	TRBD1	.	TRBJ2-1	CSASLGQADNEQFF	TGCAGTGCTAGCCTGGGACAGGCGGACAATGAGCAGTTCTTC
TRBV15	TRBD2	.	TRBJ2-3	CATSKGLARNVDTQYF	TGTGCCACCAGCAAGGGACTAGCTCGAAATGTAGATACGCAGTATTTT
TRBV20-1	.	.	TRBJ1-5	CSARDSGNQPQHF	TGCAGTGCTAGAGACTCGGGAAATCAGCCCCAGCATTTT
TRBV4-2	TRBD2	few	TRBJ2-5	CASSQGTSGGRQETQYF	TGTGCCAGCAGCCAAGGGACTAGCGGGGGGCGTCAAGAGACCCAGTACTTC
TRBV29-1	.	few	TRBJ2-1	CSVVGQRTTGEQFF	TGCAGCGTTGTTGGGCAAAGGACCACAGGGGAGCAGTTCTTC
TRBV4-3	.	few	TRBJ2-7	CASSQEGTATYEQYF	TGCGCCAGCAGCCAAGAGGGGACGGCAACCTACGAGCAGTACTTC
TRBV6-2/TRBV6-3	TRBD1	.	TRBJ1-2	CASSYRTGGNYGYTF	TGTGCCAGCAGTTACCGGACAGGGGGTAACTATGGCTACACCTTC
TRBV30	.	many	TRBJ2-2	CAWSLTAGELFF	TGTGCCTGGAGTTTAACAGCCGGGGAGCTGTTTTTT
TRBV20-1	.	.	TRBJ1-6	CSARTENSPLHF	TGCAGTGCTCGGACAGAGAATTCACCCCTCCACTTT
TRBV6-5	.	.	TRBJ2-2	CASSYSFAGNTGELFF	TGTGCCAGCAGTTACTCGTTCGCAGGCAACACCGGGGAGCTGTTTTTT
TRBV12-3/TRBV12-4	.	.	TRBJ2-4	CASRIDAKNIQYF	TGTGCCAGCAGAATCGACGCCAAAAACATTCAGTACTTC
TRBV29-1	TRBD2	.	TRBJ2-1	CSVETSGSAYNEQFF	TGCAGCGTTGAAACTAGCGGGAGTGCCTACAATGAGCAGTTCTTC
TRBV7-2	.	few	TRBJ1-6	CASSLQPGFAGSPLHF	TGTGCCAGCAGCTTACAGCCGGGGTTCGCGGGATCACCCCTCCACTTT
TRBV5-6	TRBD2	.	TRBJ2-1	CASTLGAGGLNEQFF	TGTGCCAGCACCCTGGGAGCGGGGGGCCTCAATGAGCAGTTCTTC
TRBV20-1	TRBD2	.	TRBJ2-3	CSASSGGADTQYF	TGCAGCGCCTCAAGCGGGGGGGCAGATACGCAGTATTTT
TRBV29-1	.	few	TRBJ2-5	CSADLSYQETQYF	TGCAGCGCCGACTTATCTTACCAAGAGACCCAGTACTTC
TRBV20-1	.	few	TRBJ2-5	CSARRRQTQYF	TGCAGTGCTAGAAGGCGTCAGACCCAGTACTTC
TRBV5-1	.	.	TRBJ1-3	CASSSQGGAGNTIYF	TGCGCCAGCAGCTCGCAGGGAGGGGCTGGAAACACCATATATTTT
TRBV6-5	.	few	TRBJ2-1	CASSYFSSRGEQFF	TGTGCCAGCAGTTACTTTTCCAGCCGGGGTGAGCAGTTCTTC
TRBV10-3	.	.	TRBJ2-1	CAISRPGGGHEQFF	TGTGCCATCAGTAGACCAGGGGGGGGACACGAGCAGTTCTTC
TRBV2	.	.	TRBJ2-7	CASSRVAQYF	TGTGCCAGCAGTAGGGTAGCACAGTACTTC
TRBV7-2	TRBD2	.	TRBJ2-7	CASSLAPSGGANAYEQYF	TGTGCCAGCAGCTTAGCGCCTAGCGGGGGGGCAAACGCCTACGAGCAGTACTTC
TRBV20-1	TRBD2	few	TRBJ2-1	CSARDGGRADNEQFF	TGCAGTGCTAGAGATGGTGGGAGGGCCGACAATGAGCAGTTCTTC
TRBV13	TRBD2	few	TRBJ2-7	CASSGGDKGYEQYF	TGTGCCAGCTCGGGGGGAGATAAGGGCTACGAGCAGTACTTC
TRBV20-1	.	.	TRBJ2-1	CSARGAYSYNEQFF	TGCAGTGCTAGGGGCGCGTACTCCTACAATGAGCAGTTCTTC
TRBV30	TRBD1	once	TRBJ1-5	CAWSQDRGMEPQHF	TGTGCCTGGAGCCAAGACAGGGGAATGGAGCCCCAGCATTTT
TRBV12-3/TRBV12-4	TRBD1	few	TRBJ2-2	CASSLEYRDRGTGELFF	TGTGCCAGCAGTTTGGAATACCGGGACAGAGGGACCGGGGAGCTGTTTTTT
TRBV5-5	.	few	TRBJ1-1	CASSLDPGGEAFF	TGTGCCAGCAGCTTGGATCCGGGTGGTGAAGCTTTCTTT
TRBV20-1	.	.	TRBJ2-3	CSARDVRTDTQYF	TGCAGTGCTAGAGATGTCCGCACAGATACGCAGTATTTT